This is a list of T cell receptor beta chains from one sample in a study of blood T cells in healthy people across ages. TCRdb passed the 5' RACE reads through MiXCR, listing each CDR3 protein once. The table records about 800,000 distinct CDR3 sequences, about 47% of them present only once. Sequenced material: blood. These receptors originate from an elderly man in good health. CDR3s include the opening cysteine and the closing phenylalanine or tryptophan. Fields, in order: CDR3 length, clone size, D gene, J gene, V gene, CDR3 DNA, CDR3 protein. A D gene is named only where the DNA matches it firmly. The size entry is marked missing in some rows and otherwise reads once, few, many or a size class.

>15|-|TRBD1|TRBJ1-1|TRBV5-1
TGCGCCAGCAGCCCGGGGACAGGGGTTAACACTGAAGCTTTCTTT
CASSPGTGVNTEAFF
>16|few|-|TRBJ2-7|TRBV27
TGTGCCAGCAGATTGGTCGCTTTTGTGGGGGGCTACGAGCAGTACTTC
CASRLVAFVGGYEQYF
>13|-|TRBD2|TRBJ2-7|TRBV10-2
TGCGCCAGCAGTGAGTCGGAGGGACTAGCTGTGTACTTC
CASSESEGLAVYF
>17|-|TRBD2|TRBJ2-5|TRBV5-1
TGCGCCAGCAGCCTCTCTCCACTAGCGGGAGAGGGAGAGACCCAGTACTTC
CASSLSPLAGEGETQYF
>13|-|-|TRBJ2-7|TRBV29-1
TGCGGCGTTGAACACCAGGGGTCCTACGAGCAGTACTTC
CGVEHQGSYEQYF
>13|-|-|TRBJ2-2|TRBV29-1
TGCAGCGTCCTGAGAGGGGGACGTGGGGAGCTGTTTTTT
CSVLRGGRGELFF
>16|few|-|TRBJ2-3|TRBV11-2
TGTGCCAGCAGCTTAGCGGGCTCCCGTCTGACAGATACGCAGTATTTT
CASSLAGSRLTDTQYF
>16|-|TRBD1|TRBJ2-4|TRBV12-3/TRBV12-4
TGTGCCAGCACTTTAAGGACAGGAGTAGCCAAAAACATTCAGTACTTC
CASTLRTGVAKNIQYF
>15|-|TRBD1|TRBJ2-4|TRBV10-2
TGCGCCAGCAGCGAAGGGGGCTCGGCCAAAAACATTCAGTACTTC
CASSEGGSAKNIQYF
>13|-|-|TRBJ1-2|TRBV12-3/TRBV12-4
TGTGCCAGCAGCGGGACACCGACCTATGGCTACACCTTC
CASSGTPTYGYTF
>16|once|-|TRBJ1-4|TRBV4-1
TGCGCCAGCAGCCACCTCATGGGAGTGGGTAATGAAAAACTGTTTTTT
CASSHLMGVGNEKLFF
>15|-|-|TRBJ1-6|TRBV20-1
TGCAGTGCTAGACCCGACGGGCCGAAAAATTCACCCCTCCACTTT
CSARPDGPKNSPLHF
>12|-|-|TRBJ2-7|TRBV7-9
TGTGCCAGCAGCCGACCAGGGTACGAGCAGTACTTC
CASSRPGYEQYF
>15|few|-|TRBJ2-1|TRBV7-2
TGTGCCAGCAGCTCTAACCGGGGAGCTGGAGATGAGCAGTTCTTC
CASSSNRGAGDEQFF
>17|-|TRBD1|TRBJ2-1|TRBV3-1
TGTGCCAGCAGCCCAAGGGACAGGATTCGGCAGGGCTATGAGCAGTTCTTC
CASSPRDRIRQGYEQFF
>15|-|-|TRBJ2-1|TRBV20-1
TGCAGTGCGCAGAAGGATAGCGGCTTCCAAGAGACCCAGTTCTTC
CSAQKDSGFQETQFF
>13|-|-|TRBJ2-1|TRBV27
TGTGCCAGCAGTCCATGGACCCACAATGAGCAGTTCTTC
CASSPWTHNEQFF
>15|-|TRBD1|TRBJ1-4|TRBV30
TGTGCCTGGGGAGACAGGGGGCCTTACGATGAAAAACTGTTTTTT
CAWGDRGPYDEKLFF
>14|-|TRBD1|TRBJ2-7|TRBV7-6
TGTGCCAGCAGCTCCAGACAGGGGGCCTACGAGCAGTACTTC
CASSSRQGAYEQYF
>10|once|-|TRBJ2-7|TRBV20-1
TGCAGTGCTTTTGCGGGGGAGCAGTACTTC
CSAFAGEQYF
>14|-|TRBD1|TRBJ2-7|TRBV20-1
TGCAGTGCTGTTCCGGGACAGGGTCGGGACGAGCAGTACTTC
CSAVPGQGRDEQYF
>16|many|TRBD2|TRBJ2-1|TRBV4-3
TGCGCCAGCAGCCAAGAACTAGCGGAGGGGTACAATGAGCAGTTCTTC
CASSQELAEGYNEQFF
>13|once|TRBD1|TRBJ2-7|TRBV5-6
TGTGCCAGCAGCGAGGGACAGCTCTACGACCAGTACTTC
CASSEGQLYDQYF
>15|-|-|TRBJ1-5|TRBV12-3/TRBV12-4
TGTGCCAGCAGTCCCCGGACGGAGAGCAATCAGCCCCAGCATTTT
CASSPRTESNQPQHF
>16|-|TRBD2|TRBJ2-3|TRBV27
TGTGCCAGCAGTTTCTCTGTAGCGGGATTTGCAGATACGCAGTATTTT
CASSFSVAGFADTQYF
>17|few|TRBD2|TRBJ2-5|TRBV20-1
TGCAGTGCTAGAGATCCCTGGACTAGCGGGGCCCAAGAGACCCAGTACTTC
CSARDPWTSGAQETQYF
>14|many|-|TRBJ2-1|TRBV24-1
TGTGCCACCAGTGATAATAGTAGAGGGCAGGTACAGTTCTTC
CATSDNSRGQVQFF
>14|once|TRBD1|TRBJ2-5|TRBV12-3/TRBV12-4
TGTGCCAGCGGTTCTACAGGGGAAGTCGATGAGCAGTACTTC
CASGSTGEVDEQYF
>14|-|-|TRBJ2-3|TRBV28
TGTGCCAGCAGCCTTCCCGAGGTCACAGATACGCAGTATTTT
CASSLPEVTDTQYF
>15|-|TRBD2|TRBJ2-5|TRBV25-1
TGTGCCAGTAGTGAATACACTAGCGGGCAAGAGACCCAGTACTTC
CASSEYTSGQETQYF
>16|-|TRBD1|TRBJ2-5|TRBV5-1
TGCGCCAGCAGCTTAAACCCATCGACAGGGCCTAAGACCCAGTACTTC
CASSLNPSTGPKTQYF
>16|-|TRBD2|TRBJ2-1|TRBV5-1
TGCGCCAGCAGCTTCGATGAGACTAGCGGGAGAATGAAGCAGTTCTTC
CASSFDETSGRMKQFF
>14|-|-|TRBJ2-1|TRBV29-1
TGCAGCGTGGAGACTAGTGACTCCTACAATGAGCAGTTCTTC
CSVETSDSYNEQFF
>15|-|-|TRBJ1-4|TRBV7-6
TGTGCCAGCAGCCGAGCTGGGACACCCACTGAAAAACTGTTTTTT
CASSRAGTPTEKLFF
>15|few|-|TRBJ1-5|TRBV20-1
TGCAGTGCTAGGGGAAACGTCGGCAGCAATCAGCCCCAGCATTTT
CSARGNVGSNQPQHF
>12|few|-|TRBJ2-7|TRBV4-1
TGCGCCAGCAGCCCCGACTTATATGAGCAGTACTTC
CASSPDLYEQYF
>14|-|TRBD1|TRBJ2-3|TRBV11-2
TGTGCCAGCAGCCTACGACAGGGGGCGGGATACGCGTATTTT
CASSLRQGAGYAYF
>15|-|-|TRBJ2-5|TRBV15
TGTGCCACCAGCAACCCAGCAGAACCCCAAGAGACCCAGTACTTC
CATSNPAEPQETQYF
>13|-|-|TRBJ1-6|TRBV12-3/TRBV12-4
TGTGCCAGCAGTTTAACAGAAAATTCACCCCTCCACTTT
CASSLTENSPLHF
>15|few|TRBD1|TRBJ2-5|TRBV18
TGTGCCAGCTCACCACCGGACAGGGTAGGCGAGACCCAGTACTTC
CASSPPDRVGETQYF
>14|few|-|TRBJ2-5|TRBV12-3/TRBV12-4
TGTGCCAGCAGTTTAGGGGCAGTCAGAGAGACCCAGTACTTC
CASSLGAVRETQYF
>13|-|-|TRBJ2-4|TRBV20-1
TGCAGTCCTGGCCGGGACGATCGGAACATTCAGTACTTC
CSPGRDDRNIQYF
>14|once|-|TRBJ2-5|TRBV18
TGTGCCAGCTCACCACTCGGGATCCAAGAGACCCAGTACTTC
CASSPLGIQETQYF
>14|-|-|TRBJ2-2|TRBV29-1
TGCAGCGTCGGTCCCGAGGGATACACCGGGGAGCTGTTTTTT
CSVGPEGYTGELFF
>17|few|-|TRBJ2-1|TRBV7-6
TGTGCCAGCAGCTTAGTCGCGCTAGCCAGCTCCTACAATGAGCAGTTCTTC
CASSLVALASSYNEQFF
>21|-|TRBD1|TRBJ2-1|TRBV5-1
TGCGCCAGCAGTAAGCCCACAGGGGGGTCGGCCTCCGTCGTGAACTACAATGAGCAGTTCTTC
CASSKPTGGSASVVNYNEQFF
>14|-|-|TRBJ2-2|TRBV10-3
TGTGCCATCAGCGGCAGTCCGAACACCGGGGAGCTGTTTTTT
CAISGSPNTGELFF
>15|-|-|TRBJ1-6|TRBV2
TGTGCCAGCAGGGATCCGAGGGGTTACAATTCACCCCTCCACTTT
CASRDPRGYNSPLHF